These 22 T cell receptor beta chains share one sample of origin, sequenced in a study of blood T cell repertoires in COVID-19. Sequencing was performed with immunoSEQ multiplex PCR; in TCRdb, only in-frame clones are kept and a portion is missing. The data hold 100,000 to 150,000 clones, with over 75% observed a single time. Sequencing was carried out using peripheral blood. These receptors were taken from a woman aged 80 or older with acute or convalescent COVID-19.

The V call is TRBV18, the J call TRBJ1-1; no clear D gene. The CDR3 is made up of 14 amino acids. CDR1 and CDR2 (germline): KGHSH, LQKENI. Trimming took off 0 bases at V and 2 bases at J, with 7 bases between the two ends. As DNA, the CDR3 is TGTGCCAGCTCACCACCGCCGGGAAACACTGAAGCTTTCTTT. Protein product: CASSPPPGNTEAFF.

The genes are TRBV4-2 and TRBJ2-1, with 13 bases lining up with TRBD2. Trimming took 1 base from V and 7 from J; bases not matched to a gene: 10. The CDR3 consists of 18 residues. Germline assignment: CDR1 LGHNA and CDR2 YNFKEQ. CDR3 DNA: TGTGCCAGCAGCCAAGTCAGCTCCGGGACTAGCGGGAAGAATGAGCAGTTCTTC. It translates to CASSQVSSGTSGKNEQFF.

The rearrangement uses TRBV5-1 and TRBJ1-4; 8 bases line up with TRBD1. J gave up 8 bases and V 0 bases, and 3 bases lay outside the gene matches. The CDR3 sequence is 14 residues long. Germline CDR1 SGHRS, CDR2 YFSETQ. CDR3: CASSLGGTGEKLFF. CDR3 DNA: TGCGCCAGCAGCTTGGGTGGGACAGGCGAAAAACTGTTTTTT. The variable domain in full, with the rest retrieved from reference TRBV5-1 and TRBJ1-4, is KAGVTQTPRYLIKTRGQQVTLSCSPISGHRSVSWYQQTPGQGLQFLFEYFSETQRNKGNFPGRFSGRQFSNSRSEMNVSTLELGDSALYLCASSLGGTGEKLFFGSGTQLSVL.

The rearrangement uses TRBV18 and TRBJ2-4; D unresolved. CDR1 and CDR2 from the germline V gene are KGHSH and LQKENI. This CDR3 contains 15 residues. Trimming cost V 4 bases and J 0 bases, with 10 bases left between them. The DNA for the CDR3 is TGTGCCAGCTCACAAGCAGCAGGAGCCAAAAACATTCAGTACTTC. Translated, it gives CASSQAAGAKNIQYF.

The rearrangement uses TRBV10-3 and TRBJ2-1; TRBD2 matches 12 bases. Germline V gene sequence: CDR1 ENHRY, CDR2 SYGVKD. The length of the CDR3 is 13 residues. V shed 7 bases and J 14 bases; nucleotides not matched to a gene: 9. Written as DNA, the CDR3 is TGTGCCATCACGGGGCCGGGACTAGCGGGCAAGTTCTTC. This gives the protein CAITGPGLAGKFF.

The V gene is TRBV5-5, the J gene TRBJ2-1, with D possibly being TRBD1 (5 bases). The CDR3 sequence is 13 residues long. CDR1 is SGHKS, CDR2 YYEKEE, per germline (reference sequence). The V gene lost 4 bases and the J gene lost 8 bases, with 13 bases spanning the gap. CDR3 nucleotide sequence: TGTGCCAGCAGCCTAGACAGTATCTATGAGCAGTTCTTC. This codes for CASSLDSIYEQFF.

CDR3 DNA: TGTGCCACCACCGGGACAGGGGGTTCCGGGGAGCTGTTTTTT. Translated, it gives CATTGTGGSGELFF. The chain carries TRBV7-2 and TRBJ2-2; 11 bases are shared with TRBD1. V was pared by 10 bases and J by 6 bases, with 7 bases of the junction left unmatched. Germline-derived CDR1 and CDR2 are SGHTA and FQGNSA. The CDR3 sequence is 14 residues long.

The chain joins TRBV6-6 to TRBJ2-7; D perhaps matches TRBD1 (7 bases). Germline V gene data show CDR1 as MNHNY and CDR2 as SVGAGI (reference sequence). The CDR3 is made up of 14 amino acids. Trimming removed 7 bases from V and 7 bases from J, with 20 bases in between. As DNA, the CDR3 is TGTGCCAGCACTCCGAGGAGGGGGCTGGAAGAGCAGTACTTC. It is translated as CASTPRRGLEEQYF.

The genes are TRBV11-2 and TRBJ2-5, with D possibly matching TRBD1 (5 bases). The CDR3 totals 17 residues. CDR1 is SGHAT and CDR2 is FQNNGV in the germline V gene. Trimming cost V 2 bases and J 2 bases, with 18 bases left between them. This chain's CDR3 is CASSLRRGRAIQETQYF. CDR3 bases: TGTGCCAGCAGCTTAAGGCGTGGCAGGGCGATTCAAGAGACCCAGTACTTC.

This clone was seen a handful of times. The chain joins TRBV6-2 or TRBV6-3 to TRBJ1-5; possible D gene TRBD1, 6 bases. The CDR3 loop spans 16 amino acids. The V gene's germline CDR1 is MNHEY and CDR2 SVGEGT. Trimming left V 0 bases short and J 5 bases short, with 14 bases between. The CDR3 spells CASSYSPNRAHQPQHF. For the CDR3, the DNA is TGTGCCAGCAGTTACTCCCCAAACAGGGCCCATCAGCCCCAGCATTTT.

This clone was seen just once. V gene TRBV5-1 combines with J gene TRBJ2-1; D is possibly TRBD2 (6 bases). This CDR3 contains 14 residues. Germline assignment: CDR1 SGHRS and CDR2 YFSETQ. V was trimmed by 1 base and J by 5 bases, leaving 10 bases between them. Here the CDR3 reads CASSLSEGNNEQFF. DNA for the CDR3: TGCGCCAGCAGCTTGTCGGAGGGCAACAATGAGCAGTTCTTC.

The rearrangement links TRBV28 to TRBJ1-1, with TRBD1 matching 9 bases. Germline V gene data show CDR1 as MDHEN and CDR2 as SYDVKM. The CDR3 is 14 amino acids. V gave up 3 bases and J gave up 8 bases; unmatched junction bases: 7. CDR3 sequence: CASSLIVGQGEAFF. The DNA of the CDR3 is TGTGCCAGCAGTTTGATCGTGGGACAGGGAGAAGCTTTCTTT. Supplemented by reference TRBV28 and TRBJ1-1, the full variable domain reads DVKVTQSSRYLVKRTGEKVFLECVQDMDHENMFWYRQDPGLGLRLIYFSYDVKMKEKGDIPEGYSVSREKKERFSLILESASTNQTSMYLCASSLIVGQGEAFFGQGTRLTVV.

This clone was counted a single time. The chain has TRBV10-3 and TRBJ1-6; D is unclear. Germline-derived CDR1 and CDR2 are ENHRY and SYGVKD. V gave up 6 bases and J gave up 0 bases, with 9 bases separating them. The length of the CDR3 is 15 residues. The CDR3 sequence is CAIRNGSSYNSPLHF. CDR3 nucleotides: TGTGCCATCAGGAATGGGAGCTCCTATAATTCACCCCTCCACTTT.

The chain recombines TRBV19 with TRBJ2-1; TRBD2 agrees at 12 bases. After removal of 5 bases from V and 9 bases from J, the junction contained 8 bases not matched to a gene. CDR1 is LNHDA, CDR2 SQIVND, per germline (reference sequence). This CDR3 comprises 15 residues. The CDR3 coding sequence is TGTGCCAGTAGTCCGGCTAGCGGGGGGGGTACTGAGCAGTTCTTC. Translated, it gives CASSPASGGGTEQFF.

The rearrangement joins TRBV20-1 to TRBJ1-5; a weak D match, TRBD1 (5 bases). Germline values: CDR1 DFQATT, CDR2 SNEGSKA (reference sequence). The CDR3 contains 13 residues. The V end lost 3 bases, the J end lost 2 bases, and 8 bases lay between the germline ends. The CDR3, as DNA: TGCAGTGCTAGTGACAGTGGCAATCAGCCCCAGCATTTT. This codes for CSASDSGNQPQHF.

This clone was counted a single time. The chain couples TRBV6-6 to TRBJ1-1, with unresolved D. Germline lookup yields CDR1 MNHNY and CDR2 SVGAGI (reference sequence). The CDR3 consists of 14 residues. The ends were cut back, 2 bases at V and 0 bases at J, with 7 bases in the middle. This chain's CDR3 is CASSYANLNTEAFF. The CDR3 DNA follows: TGTGCCAGCAGTTACGCTAACTTGAACACTGAAGCTTTCTTT.

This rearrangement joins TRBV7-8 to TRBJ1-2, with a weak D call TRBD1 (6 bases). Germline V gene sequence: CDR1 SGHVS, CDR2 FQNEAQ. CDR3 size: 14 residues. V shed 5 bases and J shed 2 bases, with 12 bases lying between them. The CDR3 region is CASSNRVRNYGYTF. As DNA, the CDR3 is TGTGCCAGCAGCAACAGGGTCCGCAACTATGGCTACACCTTC.

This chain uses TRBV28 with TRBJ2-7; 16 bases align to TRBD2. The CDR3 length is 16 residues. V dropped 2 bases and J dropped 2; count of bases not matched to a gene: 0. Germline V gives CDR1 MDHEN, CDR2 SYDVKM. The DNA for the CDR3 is TGTGCCAGCAGTTTAGGGACTAGCGGGGGGGCCTACGAGCAGTACGTC. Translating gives CASSLGTSGGAYEQYV.

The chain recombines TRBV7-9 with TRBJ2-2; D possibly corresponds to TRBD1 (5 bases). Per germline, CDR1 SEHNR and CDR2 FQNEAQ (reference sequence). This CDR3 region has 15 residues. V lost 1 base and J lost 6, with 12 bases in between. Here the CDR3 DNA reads TGTGCCAGCAGCTTAGGACCAGGGATTTCCGGGGAGCTGTTTTTT. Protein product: CASSLGPGISGELFF.

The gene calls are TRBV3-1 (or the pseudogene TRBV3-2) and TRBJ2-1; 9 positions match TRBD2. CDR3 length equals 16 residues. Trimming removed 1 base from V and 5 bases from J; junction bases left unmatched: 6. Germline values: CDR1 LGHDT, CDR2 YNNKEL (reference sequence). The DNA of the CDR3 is TGTGCCAGCAGCCAAGCGAGCGGGGGGAACCACAATGAGCAGTTCTTC. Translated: CASSQASGGNHNEQFF.

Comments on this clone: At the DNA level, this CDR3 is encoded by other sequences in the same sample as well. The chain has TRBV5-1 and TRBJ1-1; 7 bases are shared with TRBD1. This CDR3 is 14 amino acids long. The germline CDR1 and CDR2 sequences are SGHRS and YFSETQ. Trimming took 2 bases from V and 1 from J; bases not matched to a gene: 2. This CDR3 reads CASSFQGGNTEAFF. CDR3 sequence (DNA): TGCGCCAGCAGCTTTCAGGGGGGGAACACTGAAGCTTTCTTT.

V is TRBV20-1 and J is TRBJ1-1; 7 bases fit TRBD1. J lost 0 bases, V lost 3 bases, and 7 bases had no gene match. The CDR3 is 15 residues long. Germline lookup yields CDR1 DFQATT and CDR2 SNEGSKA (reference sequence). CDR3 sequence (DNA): TGCAGTGCTAGTGAGGGGGCTGCGATGAACACTGAAGCTTTCTTT. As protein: CSASEGAAMNTEAFF.